This paragraph reports one T cell receptor beta chain. This sample is part of a study of blood T cell repertoires in COVID-19. Across the study: From T cells, B-cell-depleted T cells, or PBMCs came the material, which was cDNA or gDNA.

Original data processing: The authors estimated nucleated cell counts from reference gene primer amplification. TCRdb's table, derived via immunoSEQ multiplex PCR, lists solely in-frame clones and lacks some. That table gives V, J and clone size, and the DNA gave D and trimming. The sample holds about 52,000 clones, 81% seen once. The source material was peripheral blood. The clonotype comes from a woman aged 80 or over with COVID-19, enrolled during active disease.

CDR3 in amino acids: CASSLGLSSYNEQFF. The CDR3 DNA follows: TGTGCCAGCAGCCTCGGACTCAGCTCCTACAATGAGCAGTTCTTC. The chain links TRBV7-2 to TRBJ2-1; TRBD2 might be the D (5 bases). The CDR3 sequence is 15 residues long. In germline, CDR1 is SGHTA, CDR2 FQGNSA. The V gene lost 5 bases and the J gene lost 0 bases, with 11 bases spanning the gap. The complete variable domain, with remaining parts taken from reference TRBV7-2 and TRBJ2-1, reads GAGVSQSPSNKVTEKGKDVELRCDPISGHTALYWYRQSLGQGLEFLIYFQGNSAPDKSGLPSDRFSAERTGGSVSTLTIQRTQQEDSAVYLCASSLGLSSYNEQFFGPGTRLTVL.